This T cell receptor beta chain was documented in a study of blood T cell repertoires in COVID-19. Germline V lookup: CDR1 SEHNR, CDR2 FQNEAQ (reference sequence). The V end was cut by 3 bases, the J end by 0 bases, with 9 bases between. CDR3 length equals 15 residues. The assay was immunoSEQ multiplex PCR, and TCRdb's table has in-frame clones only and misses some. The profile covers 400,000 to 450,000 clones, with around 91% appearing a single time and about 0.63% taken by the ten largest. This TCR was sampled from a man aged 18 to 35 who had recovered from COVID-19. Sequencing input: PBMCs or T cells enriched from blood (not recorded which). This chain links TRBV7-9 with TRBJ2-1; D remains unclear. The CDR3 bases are TGTGCCAGCAGCTTTGCCCCGAGCTCCTACAATGAGCAGTTCTTC. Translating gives CASSFAPSSYNEQFF.